The next 17 T cell receptor beta chains were all read from a single sample in a study of CD8 T cells in Susac syndrome. Reverse transcription of roughly 0.5 to 1 ug RNA used random hexamers. MiXCR, run by TCRdb on the immunoSEQ multiplex PCR reads, gives a single entry per CDR3 protein. The sample has 150,000 to 250,000 distinct CDR3 sequences, 90% to 95% seen once. Sequences were obtained from CD4+ T cells from PBMCs. These receptors originate from a human donor with multiple sclerosis.

The J gene is TRBJ1-2, the V gene TRBV12-3 or TRBV12-4; D is undetermined. V lost 3 bases and J 3 bases, leaving 5 bases between the germline ends. The CDR3 covers 12 residues. CDR3 nucleotide sequence: TGTGCCAGCAGTTTCTCTGACTATGGCTACACCTTC. Amino acids: CASSFSDYGYTF.

The rearrangement uses TRBV20-1 and TRBJ2-1; 8 nucleotides agree with TRBD2. Trimming took 3 bases from V and 4 from J; bases not matched to a gene: 2. Germline CDR1 is DFQATT and CDR2 is SNEGSKA (reference sequence). The CDR3 loop spans 13 amino acids. The CDR3 reads CSASTGGYNEQFF. The DNA for the CDR3 is TGCAGTGCTAGTACGGGGGGGTACAATGAGCAGTTCTTC.

The rearrangement joins TRBV5-1 to TRBJ2-4; the match to TRBD1 covers 8 bases. V lost 4 bases to trimming and J lost 8 bases; unmatched junction nucleotides: 11. Germline V gene data show CDR1 as SGHRS and CDR2 as YFSETQ. The CDR3 consists of 15 residues. The CDR3 DNA follows: TGCGCCAGCAGCGTCCCGGACAGGGTTCGGGACATTCAGTACTTC. Translated: CASSVPDRVRDIQYF.

This chain connects TRBV20-1 to TRBJ2-3, with D perhaps TRBD2 (6 bases). V was clipped by 0 bases and J by 4 bases, with 11 bases between them. Germline V CDR1 and CDR2: DFQATT, SNEGSKA (reference sequence). The CDR3 length is 14 residues. This CDR3 reads CSARDGGKADTQYF. The CDR3 region has the DNA TGCAGTGCTAGAGATGGCGGGAAGGCAGATACGCAGTATTTT.

The chain carries TRBV20-1 and TRBJ2-5; D is unresolved. Trimming cost V 1 base and J 4 bases, with 13 bases left between them. CDR1 DFQATT and CDR2 SNEGSKA come from the germline V gene (reference sequence). This CDR3 spans 14 amino acids. CDR3 in DNA: TGCAGTGCTAGAGCCCCCGGATTTGGAGAGACCCAGTACTTC. Its translation is CSARAPGFGETQYF.

This clonotype was recorded once. This rearrangement joins TRBV15 to TRBJ2-7; 8 bases match TRBD1. The CDR3 has 16 amino acids. Germline CDR1 and CDR2: LNHNV and YYDKDF (reference sequence). V was clipped by 0 bases and J by 1 base; unmatched bases: 5. CDR3 protein: CATSRDRTGRSYEQYF. Here the CDR3 DNA reads TGTGCCACCAGCAGAGACAGGACAGGGAGGTCCTACGAGCAGTACTTC. Full variable domain (missing parts from reference TRBV15 and TRBJ2-7): DAMVIQNPRYQVTQFGKPVTLSCSQTLNHNVMYWYQQKSSQAPKLLFHYYDKDFNNEADTPDNFQSRRPNTSFCFLDIRSPGLGDTAMYLCATSRDRTGRSYEQYFGPGTRLTVT.

The chain has TRBV7-9 and TRBJ1-4, with 7 positions matching TRBD1. Germline V CDR1 and CDR2: SEHNR, FQNEAQ (reference sequence). Trimming at V came to 5 bases and at J to 11 bases, leaving 11 bases not matched to a gene. There are 14 residues in the CDR3. For the CDR3, the DNA is TGTGCCAGCAGCCTCGGGGCAGGGGGAACGAAACTGTTTTTT. It translates to CASSLGAGGTKLFF.

The V call is TRBV29-1, the J call TRBJ2-1; 8 nucleotides line up with TRBD2. V was clipped by 7 bases and J by 1 base; unmatched bases: 3. Germline V gives CDR1 SQVTM, CDR2 ANQGSEA. This CDR3 is built from 13 residues. CDR3 coding DNA: TGCAGCGCCGGGAGGGCATCCTACAATGAGCAGTTCTTC. Amino acids: CSAGRASYNEQFF.

This chain joins TRBV20-1 and TRBJ2-7; D might be TRBD2 (6 bases). The CDR3 totals 13 residues. The V gene's germline CDR1 is DFQATT and CDR2 SNEGSKA (reference sequence). Trimming left V 6 bases short and J 2 bases short, with 14 bases between. The CDR3 here is CSAWWRGTYEQYF. DNA of the CDR3: TGCAGTGCCTGGTGGAGGGGAACCTACGAGCAGTACTTC.

The CDR3 region is CASSQGDREAEQFF. In DNA form, the CDR3 reads TGTGCCAGCAGCCAAGGGGACAGGGAGGCTGAGCAGTTCTTC. The chain has TRBV3-1 and TRBJ2-1; 9 bases line up with TRBD1. Germline V gene data show CDR1 as LGHDT and CDR2 as YNNKEL (reference sequence). The CDR3 loop spans 14 amino acids. The V and J ends lost 1 base and 9 bases, in that order; junction bases with no gene match: 4.

The chain is built from TRBV20-1 and TRBJ2-7; D possibly corresponds to TRBD2 (7 bases). V lost 0 bases, J lost 6 bases, and 9 bases lay in between. The germline gives CDR1 DFQATT, CDR2 SNEGSKA (reference sequence). The CDR3 contains 12 residues. CDR3 sequence: CSAREGGREQYF. DNA of the CDR3: TGCAGTGCTAGAGAGGGGGGGCGCGAGCAGTACTTC.

J is TRBJ2-5 and V is TRBV15, with D perhaps matching TRBD1 or TRBD2 (5 bases each). Trimming pared 1 base from V and 2 bases from J, leaving 14 bases between. Germline V gives CDR1 LNHNV, CDR2 YYDKDF (reference sequence). The CDR3 has 16 residues. The CDR3 region is CATSRGPGRPQETQYF. The DNA for the CDR3 is TGTGCCACCAGCAGAGGACCGGGACGGCCTCAAGAGACCCAGTACTTC.

The V gene is TRBV30, the J gene TRBJ2-2; D might be TRBD1 (5 bases). V lost 7 bases to trimming and J lost 5 bases, with 20 bases between them. This CDR3 has 15 amino acids. Germline CDR1 is GTSNPN and CDR2 is SVGIG (reference sequence). The CDR3 reads CAYVRYGQPTGELFF. CDR3 DNA sequence: TGTGCCTACGTTCGGTACGGACAACCTACCGGGGAGCTGTTTTTT. Filled out from reference TRBV30 and TRBJ2-2, the complete variable domain reads SQTIHQWPATLVQPVGSPLSLECTVEGTSNPNLYWYRQAAGRGLQLLFYSVGIGQISSEVPQNLSASRPQDRQFILSSKKLLLSDSGFYLCAYVRYGQPTGELFFGEGSRLTVL.

The V call is TRBV5-1, the J call TRBJ2-5; D uncertain. V lost 1 base and J lost 2, with 6 bases in between. CDR1 is SGHRS, CDR2 YFSETQ, per germline. The CDR3 contains 13 residues. The CDR3 sequence: CASSLNGQETQYF. The DNA of the CDR3 is TGCGCCAGCAGCTTGAACGGACAAGAGACCCAGTACTTC.

The chain carries TRBV15 and TRBJ2-4; D is perhaps TRBD1 or TRBD2 (6 bases each). The V and J ends lost 7 bases and 0 bases respectively, with 10 bases between them. Per germline, CDR1 LNHNV and CDR2 YYDKDF (reference sequence). The CDR3 covers 14 residues. CDR3 in DNA: TGTGCCACCAAGGGGGGCCTAGCCAAAAACATTCAGTACTTC. It encodes CATKGGLAKNIQYF.

The rearrangement links TRBV15 to TRBJ2-5; D gene ambiguous. Germline V CDR1 and CDR2: LNHNV, YYDKDF (reference sequence). V was trimmed by 8 bases and J by 0 bases, leaving 13 bases between them. CDR3 length: 14 residues. CDR3 residues: CATLQPPYQETQYF. DNA for the CDR3: TGTGCCACCCTACAACCACCGTACCAAGAGACCCAGTACTTC.

This chain connects TRBV24-1 to TRBJ2-1; D assignment may be TRBD1 or TRBD2 (5 bases each). The length of the CDR3 is 13 residues. Trimming pared 12 bases from V and 5 bases from J, leaving 16 bases between. Germline V CDR1 and CDR2: KGHDR, SFDVKD. The DNA of the CDR3 is TGTGCCTCCCGGGGCCCGAAGGACAATGAGCAGTTCTTC. This sequence encodes CASRGPKDNEQFF.